This T cell receptor beta chain was observed in a study of shared clonotypes between healthy human individuals. Among the donors, all were Caucasian adults who lived in Nashville, Tennessee. The germline gives CDR1 SGHRS, CDR2 YFSETQ. The V gene end was trimmed by 4 bases and the J gene end by 0 bases; junction bases not matched to a gene: 8. The length of the CDR3 is 16 residues. Genomic DNA per cell subset filled all wells of several immunoSEQ plates. The protocol was immunoSEQ multiplex PCR, while the TCRdb copy is restricted to in-frame clones and leaves out a portion. The sample carries around 320,000 clones, 80% to 90% recorded once.

The V call is TRBV5-1, the J call TRBJ2-3, with 7 bases that match TRBD1. The sequenced sample was memory CD8+ T cells sorted from blood. Subset specified: CD45RO+ cells pooled with CCR7-negative TemRA cells. This clonotype originated in a man aged 18 to 35 in good health. CDR3 nucleotide sequence: TGCGCCAGCAGCGCAAACAGGGGACCCAGCACAGATACGCAGTATTTT. This translates into CASSANRGPSTDTQYF.